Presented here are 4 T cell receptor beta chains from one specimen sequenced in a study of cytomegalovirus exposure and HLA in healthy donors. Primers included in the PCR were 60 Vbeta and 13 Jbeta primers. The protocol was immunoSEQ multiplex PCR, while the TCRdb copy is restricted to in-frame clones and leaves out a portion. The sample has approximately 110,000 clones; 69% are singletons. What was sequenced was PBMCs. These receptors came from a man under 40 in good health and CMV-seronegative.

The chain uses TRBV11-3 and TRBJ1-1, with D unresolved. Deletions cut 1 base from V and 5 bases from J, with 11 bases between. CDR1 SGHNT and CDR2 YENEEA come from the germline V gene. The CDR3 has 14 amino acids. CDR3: CASSLAGVMTEAFF. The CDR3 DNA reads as TGTGCCAGCAGCTTAGCCGGGGTGATGACTGAAGCTTTCTTT. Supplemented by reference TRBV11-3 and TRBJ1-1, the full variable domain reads EAGVVQSPRYKIIEKKQPVAFWCNPISGHNTLYWYLQNLGQGPELLIRYENEEAVDDSQLPKDRFSAERLKGVDSTLKIQPAELGDSAVYLCASSLAGVMTEAFFGQGTRLTVV.

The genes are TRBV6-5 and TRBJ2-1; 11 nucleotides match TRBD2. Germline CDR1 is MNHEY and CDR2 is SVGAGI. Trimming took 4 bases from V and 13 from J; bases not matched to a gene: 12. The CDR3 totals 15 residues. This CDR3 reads CASSLLTSGTHFQFF. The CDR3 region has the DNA TGTGCCAGCAGTTTATTGACTAGCGGGACCCACTTTCAGTTCTTC.

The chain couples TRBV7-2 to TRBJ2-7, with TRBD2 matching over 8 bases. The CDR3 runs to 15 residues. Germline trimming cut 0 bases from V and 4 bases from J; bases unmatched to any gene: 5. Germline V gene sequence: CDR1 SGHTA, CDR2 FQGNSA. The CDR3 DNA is TGTGCCAGCAGCTTAGCAAGCGGGAGAGAGTACGAGCAGTACTTC. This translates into CASSLASGREYEQYF.

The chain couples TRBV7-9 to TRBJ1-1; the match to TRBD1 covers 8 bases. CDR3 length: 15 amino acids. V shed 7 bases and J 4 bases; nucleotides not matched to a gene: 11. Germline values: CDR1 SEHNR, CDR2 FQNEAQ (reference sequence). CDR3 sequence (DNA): TGTGCCAGCACCCCGGACAGGGCGGATTTCACTGAAGCTTTCTTT. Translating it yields CASTPDRADFTEAFF. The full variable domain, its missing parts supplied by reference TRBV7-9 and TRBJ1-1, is DTGVSQNPRHKITKRGQNVTFRCDPISEHNRLYWYRQTLGQGPEFLTYFQNEAQLEKSRLLSDRFSAERPKGSFSTLEIQRTEQGDSAMYLCASTPDRADFTEAFFGQGTRLTVV.